This T cell receptor (beta chain) was sequenced for a study of blood T cell repertoires in COVID-19. At the level of the study: Acute and convalescent COVID-19 samples came from the United States, Italy and Spain. Sources were T cells, B-cell-depleted T cells, or PBMCs; the material itself was cDNA or gDNA.

Per the study methods: Reference gene primer amplification gave estimated nucleated cell counts. Some clones are missing from TCRdb's copy, which holds only in-frame ones; the method was immunoSEQ multiplex PCR. V and J calls plus clone size are reproduced from that table; the DNA served to infer D and trimming. The table shows 90,000 to 150,000 clones, with about 89% occurring only once. The CDR3 extends over 13 amino acids. Trimming took off 5 bases at V and 3 bases at J, with 10 bases between the two ends. Germline CDR1 is SQVTM and CDR2 is ANQGSEA. Sequenced input: peripheral blood. The V and J genes are TRBV29-1 and TRBJ2-2; D is possibly TRBD2 (5 bases). The TCR originated in a human donor with acute or convalescent COVID-19. The donor label of this sample is uncertain. The CDR3 DNA reads TGCAGCGTTCGGAGGCGGGACACCGGGGAGCTGTTTTTT. It encodes CSVRRRDTGELFF.